Each of the 24 T cell receptor beta chains below was sequenced from the same sample in a study of T-cell memory formation after mild COVID-19. TCRdb used MiXCR to reprocess the 5' RACE reads, holding one entry per CDR3 protein. The sample holds over 10,000 distinct CDR3 sequences, about 16% seen once. Material for sequencing was PBMCs or a T cell subset sorted from them (not recorded which). The receptor source for this set is a young man who had mild COVID-19 (a few samples of this study predate the infection). Cell type and time point are not known.

J is TRBJ2-7 and V is TRBV20-1; the D gene is possibly TRBD1 (5 bases). CDR3 length equals 12 residues. V was trimmed by 7 bases and J by 2 bases, leaving 12 bases between them. Germline V CDR1 and CDR2: DFQATT, SNEGSKA (reference sequence). Written as DNA, the CDR3 is TGCAGTGTCAGGGCCGAAACCTACGAGCAGTACTTC. It encodes CSVRAETYEQYF.

The chain carries TRBV5-4 and TRBJ1-2; TRBD1 matches 8 bases. CDR3 length: 13 residues. CDR1 is SGHNT, CDR2 YYREEE, per germline (reference sequence). Unmatched junction bases numbered 4, after V lost 2 bases and J lost 7 bases. The CDR3 nucleotides read TGTGCCAGCAGCTTCTCAGGGGGCACTGGCTACACCTTC. Amino acids: CASSFSGGTGYTF.

This clonotype showed up just a few times. The rearrangement joins TRBV20-1 to TRBJ1-1, with D unclear. V was trimmed by 5 bases and J by 2 bases, leaving 12 bases between them. The CDR3 sequence is 13 residues long. Germline V lookup: CDR1 DFQATT, CDR2 SNEGSKA (reference sequence). The CDR3 region has the DNA TGCAGTGCTGCTGGTCGGGGAAACACTGAAGCTTTCTTT. It encodes CSAAGRGNTEAFF.

This clonotype has only a few counts. The chain links TRBV20-1 to TRBJ2-1, with 8 positions matching TRBD2. The junction had 7 bases not matched to a gene; V was cut back by 5 bases and J by 7 bases. Germline-derived CDR1 and CDR2 are DFQATT and SNEGSKA (reference sequence). CDR3 length: 13 amino acids. The CDR3 DNA follows: TGCAGTGCTTGGGGGACTAGGGCTAATGAGCAGTTCTTC. The encoded protein is CSAWGTRANEQFF.

There are many counts of this clonotype. In DNA form, the CDR3 reads TGTGCCAGCAGCCAAGTCCGTGGGGGGATCTACGAGCAGTACGTC. This codes for CASSQVRGGIYEQYV. The V gene is TRBV3-1, the J gene TRBJ2-7, with D perhaps TRBD2 (6 bases). This CDR3 spans 15 amino acids. Trimming took 1 base from V and 3 from J, leaving 13 bases between them. Germline CDR1 is LGHDT and CDR2 is YNNKEL (reference sequence).

There are a few counts of this clonotype. The V and J genes are TRBV12-3 or TRBV12-4 and TRBJ2-5, with unresolved D. The CDR3 consists of 16 residues. Trimming took off 3 bases at V and 4 bases at J, with 18 bases between the two ends. The CDR3 is CASSLPLASAGETQYF. CDR3 nucleotide sequence: TGTGCCAGCAGTTTGCCCCTCGCGTCAGCTGGAGAGACCCAGTACTTC.

This clonotype occurred a few times. This rearrangement joins TRBV6-1 to TRBJ2-7, with 7 bases identical to TRBD1. The germline V gene has CDR1 MNHNS and CDR2 SASEGT. J was trimmed by 6 bases and V by 4 bases; bases with no gene match: 12. The CDR3 is made up of 15 amino acids. CDR3: CASSAQTGYFGEQYV. The DNA of the CDR3 is TGTGCCAGCAGTGCCCAGACAGGGTACTTCGGCGAGCAGTACGTC.

V gene TRBV11-2 combines with J gene TRBJ2-1; D perhaps matches TRBD2 (6 bases). Germline V CDR1 and CDR2: SGHAT, FQNNGV. The CDR3 totals 13 residues. Deletions cut 5 bases from V and 9 bases from J, with 14 bases between. As DNA, the CDR3 is TGTGCCAGCAGCAAGACTAGAAATACTGAGCAGTTCTTC. This translates into CASSKTRNTEQFF.

By sample share, this clonotype is medium-sized. This chain uses TRBV10-3 with TRBJ2-7; D may be TRBD1 or TRBD2 (5 bases each). Germline lookup yields CDR1 ENHRY and CDR2 SYGVKD. Trimming took 4 bases from V and 5 from J, leaving 18 bases between them. The CDR3 has 15 residues. DNA for the CDR3: TGTGCCATCAGTGTTCCGGGAAAGGGGCTGAACGAGCAGTACGTC. Translation gives CAISVPGKGLNEQYV.

This clonotype was counted a few times. The V gene is TRBV7-8, the J gene TRBJ1-5; 7 bases agree with TRBD1. V lost 3 bases to trimming and J lost 5 bases; unmatched junction nucleotides: 13. The CDR3 has 17 amino acids. The germline V gene encodes CDR1 SGHVS and CDR2 FQNEAQ. CDR3 protein: CASSFRQGPLVHQPQHF. CDR3 DNA sequence: TGTGCCAGCAGCTTCCGACAGGGACCCCTCGTCCATCAGCCCCAGCATTTT. Filled out from reference TRBV7-8 and TRBJ1-5, the complete variable domain reads GAGVSQSPRYKVAKRGQDVALRCDPISGHVSLFWYQQALGQGPEFLTYFQNEAQLDKSGLPSDRFFAERPEGSVSTLKIQRTQQEDSAVYLCASSFRQGPLVHQPQHFGDGTRLSIL.

There are a few counts of this clonotype. The V gene is TRBV20-1, the J gene TRBJ2-7; D is undetermined. The CDR3 totals 12 residues. Trimming took off 1 base at V and 4 bases at J, with 8 bases between the two ends. Germline-derived CDR1 and CDR2 are DFQATT and SNEGSKA (reference sequence). This CDR3 reads CSARGALYEQYV. CDR3 nucleotides: TGCAGTGCTAGAGGAGCCCTTTACGAGCAGTACGTC.

With regard to this clonotype: Germline is not matched at one junction end, which may reflect a read error. The rearrangement uses TRBV27 and TRBJ2-7; D may be TRBD2 (7 bases). Looked up from germline, CDR1 is MNHEY and CDR2 is SMNVEV (reference sequence). CDR3 size: 12 residues. The CDR3 nucleotides are TGTGCCAGCAGTCCCCGAGGGAGGGGGGCTACCTTC. This codes for CASSPRGRGATF.

In its sample, this clonotype was seen a few times. The J gene is TRBJ2-7, the V gene TRBV6-5; 8 bases match TRBD1. Germline V CDR1 and CDR2: MNHEY, SVGAGI. V gave up 2 bases and J gave up 7 bases; unmatched junction bases: 10. The CDR3 length is 15 residues. CDR3 DNA sequence: TGTGCCAGCAGTTACGACGGCAGGGGGCTAGGGGAGCAGTACTTC. Translated: CASSYDGRGLGEQYF.

V is TRBV27 and J is TRBJ2-7; D gene unclear. In germline, CDR1 is MNHEY, CDR2 SMNVEV (reference sequence). V dropped 4 bases and J dropped 0 bases, with 7 bases sitting between them. This CDR3 has 13 residues. The CDR3, as DNA: TGTGCCAGCAGTTACTACAGCTCCTACGAGCAGTACTTC. It is translated as CASSYYSSYEQYF.

This chain uses TRBV6-2 or TRBV6-3 with TRBJ1-5; TRBD1 aligns across 8 bases. CDR1 is MNHEY, CDR2 SVGEGT, per germline. Trimming removed 9 bases from V and 4 bases from J; junction bases left unmatched: 11. The CDR3 is made up of 15 amino acids. The CDR3: CASLGQGRGNQPQHF. As DNA, the CDR3 is TGTGCCAGTCTCGGACAGGGCCGAGGTAATCAGCCCCAGCATTTT.

The rearrangement joins TRBV5-1 to TRBJ2-5, with unresolved D. Trimming left V 1 base short and J 7 bases short, with 17 bases between. From germline, CDR1 is SGHRS and CDR2 YFSETQ. The CDR3 totals 15 residues. The CDR3 nucleotides read TGCGCCAGCAGCTTGCATGACCCACTTTGGGGGACCCAGTACTTC. Protein product: CASSLHDPLWGTQYF.

This rearrangement joins TRBV6-2 or TRBV6-3 to TRBJ2-1; perhaps TRBD1 as D (5 bases). The germline CDR1 and CDR2 sequences are MNHEY and SVGEGT. The V end was cut by 4 bases, the J end by 16 bases, with 14 bases between. CDR3 length: 11 residues. The CDR3 reads CASSSPQTGFF. CDR3 DNA: TGTGCCAGCAGTTCACCCCAAACAGGCTTCTTC.

This clonotype was detected many times. This chain joins TRBV4-1 and TRBJ1-1, with unresolved D. The ends were cut back, 4 bases at V and 1 base at J, with 16 bases in the middle. Germline CDR1 and CDR2: MGHRA and YSYEKL. The CDR3 sequence is 16 residues long. DNA for the CDR3: TGCGCCAGCAGCCTCCTAACAAGCCCGGGGAACACTGAAGCTTTCTTT. This encodes CASSLLTSPGNTEAFF.

This clonotype was seen repeatedly, ten times or more. The V call is TRBV5-1, the J call TRBJ1-2, with a weak D call TRBD1 (6 bases). The CDR3 extends over 13 amino acids. Germline-derived CDR1 and CDR2 are SGHRS and YFSETQ. Trimming removed 5 bases at V and 2 bases at J, with 10 bases between. In nucleotides, the CDR3 is TGCGCCAGCAGTCGGGGGCTCAACTATGGCTACACCTTC. Protein: CASSRGLNYGYTF.

V is TRBV29-1 and J is TRBJ1-2, with TRBD1 matching 10 bases. V gave up 0 bases and J gave up 8 bases; unmatched junction bases: 9. The V gene's germline CDR1 is SQVTM and CDR2 ANQGSEA. CDR3 length: 15 residues. CDR3 in amino acids: CSVEEPGTGATGYTF. The CDR3 DNA reads TGCAGCGTTGAAGAGCCCGGGACAGGGGCCACCGGCTACACCTTC.

The CDR3 nucleotides are TGTGCCAGCAGCTCGACAGGGAACGGCTACGAGCAGTACTTC. Protein: CASSSTGNGYEQYF. This chain links TRBV7-9 with TRBJ2-7; TRBD1 matches 7 bases. The CDR3 is 14 amino acids. CDR1 and CDR2 (germline): SEHNR, FQNEAQ (reference sequence). V lost 4 bases to trimming and J lost 3 bases; unmatched junction nucleotides: 6.

In this sample, this clonotype turned up many times. V gene TRBV3-1 combines with J gene TRBJ1-5; D is unclear. With 1 base removed from V and 16 bases from J, the gap between germline ends came to 17 bases. Germline V gene lookup returns CDR1 LGHDT and CDR2 YNNKEL (reference sequence). The CDR3 length is 13 residues. The CDR3 protein is CASSQVGSGCGHF. The DNA for the CDR3 is TGTGCCAGCAGCCAAGTTGGTTCTGGGTGTGGACATTTT.

The table lists this clonotype with a few counts. The chain employs TRBV15 and TRBJ2-3; D is ambiguous. The CDR3 is 14 amino acids. Between the trimmed V and J ends, which lost 1 base and 3 bases, there was a span of 8 bases. Germline CDR1 reads LNHNV; CDR2 reads YYDKDF (reference sequence). Written as DNA, the CDR3 is TGTGCCACCAGCAGAGCCAGAGTGACAGATACGCAGTATTTT. This translates into CATSRARVTDTQYF.

This clonotype was observed at least ten times. The chain couples TRBV5-1 to TRBJ2-3; tentatively, D is TRBD1 or TRBD2 (5 bases each). The germline gives CDR1 SGHRS, CDR2 YFSETQ. V was clipped by 0 bases and J by 13 bases, with 18 bases between them. The CDR3 length is 14 residues. The CDR3 sequence is CASSLAVRGTGEYF. CDR3 DNA sequence: TGCGCCAGCAGCTTGGCCGTAAGAGGGACCGGGGAGTATTTT.